This T cell receptor beta chain was identified in a study of molecular identifiers for immune sequencing clone quantification. General study results and limits: Spiked-in Jurkat TCR RNA corresponding to one cell was reported as detectable against more than 950,000 naive cells.

This CDR3 spans 15 amino acids. CDR1 and CDR2 (germline): LNHDA, SQIVND (reference sequence). The germline V and J ends were trimmed by 1 base and 6 bases, with 12 bases remaining between them. The authors built bulk TCR libraries by previously described methods with listed TCR primers. TCRdb fed the PCR reads into MiXCR, producing one record per CDR3 protein. Counted here are approximately 630,000 distinct CDR3 sequences, approximately 24% occurring once; the ten biggest clones make up about 0.8%. This clonotype was detected only a few times. Its antigen remains unidentified. The sequencing input was naive CD8+ T cells from blood, with Jurkat cell RNA spiked in. Subset in this sample: FACS-sorted CD8+CD4-CCR7+CD45RA+ naive T cells. This receptor was obtained from a human donor in good health. Some libraries in this study had Jurkat cell RNA spiked in. This sequence joins TRBV19 and TRBJ2-2, with D maybe TRBD1 (5 bases). The CDR3 sequence is CASSIGSRAPGELFF. CDR3 nucleotides: TGTGCCAGTAGTATAGGGTCCAGGGCACCCGGGGAGCTGTTTTTT.